Given below is one T cell receptor (beta chain) in context. Its antigen is as yet unknown. Trimming removed 5 bases at V and 1 base at J, with 8 bases between. Germline V gives CDR1 SEHNR, CDR2 FQNEAQ (reference sequence). This CDR3 has 13 residues. This sample is drawn from a study of TIL therapy for anti-PD-1-resistant metastatic lung cancer. Turning to the study itself: Median patient age was approximately 59, ranging about 38-80 years. Tumors carried a median 1.5 non-synonymous mutations per megabase. Findings and caveats of the study: Treatment-naive, never-smoker and oncogene-addicted patients were overrepresented in this highly selected cohort.

Time point here: pre-treatment sample, taken before nivolumab and TIL therapy. Patients were adults with stage 4 NSCLC. This was the immunoSEQ v3 assay. Clones were read by immunoSEQ multiplex PCR, and TCRdb kept only the in-frame ones, dropping some. The sample has 45,000 to 75,000 clones, around 63% seen once. The clonotype was recovered from a person aged 25 to 80 with non-small cell lung cancer. V usage is TRBV7-9 and J usage is TRBJ1-1; no reliable D call. The sequences come from blood, collected at baseline. Here the CDR3 DNA reads TGTGCCAGCAGCATCCAGCCGAACACTGAAGCTTTCTTT. It specifies CASSIQPNTEAFF.